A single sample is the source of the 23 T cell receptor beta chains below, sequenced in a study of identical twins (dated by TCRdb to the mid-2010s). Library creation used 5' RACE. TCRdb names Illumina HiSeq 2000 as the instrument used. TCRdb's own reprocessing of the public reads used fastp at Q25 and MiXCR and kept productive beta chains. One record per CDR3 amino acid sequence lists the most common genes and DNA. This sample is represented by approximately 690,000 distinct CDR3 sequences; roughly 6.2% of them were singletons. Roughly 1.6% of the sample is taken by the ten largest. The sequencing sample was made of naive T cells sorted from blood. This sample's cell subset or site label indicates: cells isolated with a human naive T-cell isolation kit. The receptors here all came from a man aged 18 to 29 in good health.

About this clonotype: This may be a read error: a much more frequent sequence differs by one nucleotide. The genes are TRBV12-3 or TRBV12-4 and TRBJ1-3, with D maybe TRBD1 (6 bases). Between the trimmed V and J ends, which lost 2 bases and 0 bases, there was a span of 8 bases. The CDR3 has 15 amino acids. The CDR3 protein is CASSLRTDSGNTIYF. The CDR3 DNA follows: TGTGCCAGCAGTTTAAGGACAGACTCTGGAAACACCATATATTTT.

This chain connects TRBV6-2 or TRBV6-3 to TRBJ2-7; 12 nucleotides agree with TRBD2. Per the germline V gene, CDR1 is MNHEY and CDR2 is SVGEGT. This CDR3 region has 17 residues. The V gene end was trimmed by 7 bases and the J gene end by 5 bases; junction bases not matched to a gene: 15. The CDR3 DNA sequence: TGTGCCAGCACCCGCGCGGGCCTAGCGGGAGGGCCAAACGAGCAGTACGTC. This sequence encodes CASTRAGLAGGPNEQYV.

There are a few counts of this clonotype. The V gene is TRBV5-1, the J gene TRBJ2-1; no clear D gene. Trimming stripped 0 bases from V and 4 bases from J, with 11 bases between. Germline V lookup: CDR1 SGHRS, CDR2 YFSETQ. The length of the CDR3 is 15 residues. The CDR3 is CASSLAVVQYNEQFF. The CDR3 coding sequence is TGCGCCAGCAGCTTGGCGGTAGTTCAATACAATGAGCAGTTCTTC.

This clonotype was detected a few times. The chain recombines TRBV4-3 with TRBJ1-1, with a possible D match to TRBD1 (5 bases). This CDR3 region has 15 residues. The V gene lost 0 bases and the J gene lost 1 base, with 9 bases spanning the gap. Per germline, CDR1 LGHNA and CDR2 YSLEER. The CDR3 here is CASSQDKGRNTEAFF. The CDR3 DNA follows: TGCGCCAGCAGCCAAGATAAGGGGAGGAACACTGAAGCTTTCTTT.

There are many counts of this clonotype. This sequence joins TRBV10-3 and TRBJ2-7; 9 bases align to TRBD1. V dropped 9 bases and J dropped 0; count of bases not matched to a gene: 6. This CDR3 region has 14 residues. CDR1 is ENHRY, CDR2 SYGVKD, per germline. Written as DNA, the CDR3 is TGTGCCATTGCAAACAGGGGGCCCTCCTACGAGCAGTACTTC. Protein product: CAIANRGPSYEQYF.

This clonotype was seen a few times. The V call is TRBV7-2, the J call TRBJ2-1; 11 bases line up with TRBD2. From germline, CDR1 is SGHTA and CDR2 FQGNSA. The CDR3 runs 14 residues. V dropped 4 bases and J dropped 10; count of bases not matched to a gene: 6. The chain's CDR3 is CASSSERLAGEQFF. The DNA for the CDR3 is TGTGCCAGCAGCTCCGAGCGACTAGCGGGGGAGCAGTTCTTC.

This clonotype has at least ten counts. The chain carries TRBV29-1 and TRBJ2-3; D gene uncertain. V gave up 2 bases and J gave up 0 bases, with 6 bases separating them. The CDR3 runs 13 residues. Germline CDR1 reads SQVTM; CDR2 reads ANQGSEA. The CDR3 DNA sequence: TGCAGCGTTGAAAATCGGAGCACAGATACGCAGTATTTT. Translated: CSVENRSTDTQYF.

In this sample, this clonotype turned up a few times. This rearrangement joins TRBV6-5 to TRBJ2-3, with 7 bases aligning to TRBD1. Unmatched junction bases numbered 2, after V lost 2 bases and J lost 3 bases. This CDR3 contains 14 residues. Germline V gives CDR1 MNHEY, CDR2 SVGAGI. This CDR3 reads CASSYEGQTDTQYF. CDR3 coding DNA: TGTGCCAGCAGTTACGAGGGACAGACAGATACGCAGTATTTT.

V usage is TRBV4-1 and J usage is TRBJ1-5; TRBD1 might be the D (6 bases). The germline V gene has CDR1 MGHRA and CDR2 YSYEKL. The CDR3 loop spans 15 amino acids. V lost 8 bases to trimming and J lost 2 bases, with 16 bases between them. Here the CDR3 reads CASCISGAGNQPQHF. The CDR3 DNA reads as TGCGCCAGCTGCATTTCAGGGGCGGGCAATCAGCCCCAGCATTTT.

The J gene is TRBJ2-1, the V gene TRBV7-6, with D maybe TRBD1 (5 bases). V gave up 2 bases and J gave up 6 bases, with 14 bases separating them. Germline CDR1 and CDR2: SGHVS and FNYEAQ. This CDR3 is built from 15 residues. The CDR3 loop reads CASSLRQGWGNEQFF. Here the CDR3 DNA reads TGTGCCAGCAGCTTACGGCAGGGATGGGGCAATGAGCAGTTCTTC.

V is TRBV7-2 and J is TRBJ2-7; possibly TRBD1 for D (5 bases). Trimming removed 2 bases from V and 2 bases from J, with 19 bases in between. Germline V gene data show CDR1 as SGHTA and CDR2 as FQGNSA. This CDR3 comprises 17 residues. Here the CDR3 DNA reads TGTGCCAGCAGCTTACCCAGGGCCGGGTTTCCACCCTACGAGCAGTACTTC. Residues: CASSLPRAGFPPYEQYF.

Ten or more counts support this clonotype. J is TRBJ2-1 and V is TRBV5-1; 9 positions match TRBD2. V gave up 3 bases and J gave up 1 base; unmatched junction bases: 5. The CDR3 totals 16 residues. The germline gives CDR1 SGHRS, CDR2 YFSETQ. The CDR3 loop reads CASSSETSGSYNEQFF. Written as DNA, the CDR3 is TGCGCCAGCAGCTCCGAGACTAGCGGATCCTACAATGAGCAGTTCTTC.

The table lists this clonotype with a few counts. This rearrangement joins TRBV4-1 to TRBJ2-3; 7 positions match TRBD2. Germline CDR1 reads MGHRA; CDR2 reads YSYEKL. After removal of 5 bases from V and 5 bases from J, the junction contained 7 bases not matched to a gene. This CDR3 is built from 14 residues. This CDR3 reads CASSSREGRDTQYF. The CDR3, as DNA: TGCGCCAGCAGCTCCAGGGAGGGAAGAGATACGCAGTATTTT.

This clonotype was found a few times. CDR3 nucleotides: TGTGCCAGCAGCTGGGGGGGGCAGGGGGCGGAGACCCAGTACTTC. Its protein product is CASSWGGQGAETQYF. This chain links TRBV5-6 with TRBJ2-5; TRBD1 might be the D (8 bases). V was clipped by 3 bases and J by 5 bases, with 17 bases between them. CDR1 SGHDT and CDR2 YYEEEE come from the germline V gene. CDR3 length: 15 residues.

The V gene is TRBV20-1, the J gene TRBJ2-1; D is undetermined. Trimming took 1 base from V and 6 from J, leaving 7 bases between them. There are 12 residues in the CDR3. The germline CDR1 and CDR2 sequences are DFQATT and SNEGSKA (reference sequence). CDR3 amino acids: CSARGVINEQFF. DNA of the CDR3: TGCAGTGCTAGAGGAGTGATCAATGAGCAGTTCTTC.

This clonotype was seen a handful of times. The CDR3 is CAAAESGIVGELFF. CDR3 DNA sequence: TGTGCCGCCGCCGAAAGCGGGATCGTCGGGGAGCTGTTTTTT. V usage is TRBV6-1 and J usage is TRBJ2-2, with TRBD2 identical over 7 bases. Trimming removed 11 bases from V and 7 bases from J; junction bases left unmatched: 13. This CDR3 comprises 14 residues. Germline lookup yields CDR1 MNHNS and CDR2 SASEGT.

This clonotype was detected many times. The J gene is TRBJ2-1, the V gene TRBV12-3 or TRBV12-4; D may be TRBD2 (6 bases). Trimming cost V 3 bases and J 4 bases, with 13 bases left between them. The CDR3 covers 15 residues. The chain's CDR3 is CASSLIGSLYNEQFF. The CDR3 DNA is TGTGCCAGCAGTTTGATCGGGAGCCTTTACAATGAGCAGTTCTTC.

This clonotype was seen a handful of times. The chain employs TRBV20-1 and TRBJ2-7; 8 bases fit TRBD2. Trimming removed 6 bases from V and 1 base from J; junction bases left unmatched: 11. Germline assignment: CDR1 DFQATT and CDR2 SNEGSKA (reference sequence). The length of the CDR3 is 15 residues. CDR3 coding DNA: TGCAGTGCCGTTCTCGGACTAGCTGCTTCCTACGAGCAGTACTTC. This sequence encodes CSAVLGLAASYEQYF.

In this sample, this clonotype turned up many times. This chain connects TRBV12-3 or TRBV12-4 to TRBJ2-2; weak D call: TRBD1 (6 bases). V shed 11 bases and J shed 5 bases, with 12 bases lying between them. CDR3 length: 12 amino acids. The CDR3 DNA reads TGTGCCGTACAGGGTCGGACCGGGGAGCTGTTTTTT. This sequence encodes CAVQGRTGELFF.

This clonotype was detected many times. The CDR3 coding sequence is TGTGCCAGCAGTTCCGGGACTAGCCAGTACTTC. Translation: CASSSGTSQYF. The J gene is TRBJ2-7, the V gene TRBV27; TRBD2 matches 9 bases. Trimming took 4 bases from V and 10 from J; bases not matched to a gene: 2. The CDR3 is 11 amino acids. Germline V lookup: CDR1 MNHEY, CDR2 SMNVEV (reference sequence).

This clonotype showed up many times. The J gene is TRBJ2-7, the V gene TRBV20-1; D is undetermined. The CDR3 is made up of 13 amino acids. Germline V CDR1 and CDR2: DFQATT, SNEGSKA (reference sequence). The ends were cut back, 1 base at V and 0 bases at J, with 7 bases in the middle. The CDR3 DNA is TGCAGTGCTAGAGGACACACCTCCTACGAGCAGTACTTC. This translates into CSARGHTSYEQYF.

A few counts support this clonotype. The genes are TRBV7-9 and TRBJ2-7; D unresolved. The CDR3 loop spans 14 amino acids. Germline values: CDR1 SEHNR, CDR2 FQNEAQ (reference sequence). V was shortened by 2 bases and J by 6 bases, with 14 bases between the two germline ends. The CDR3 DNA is TGTGCCAGCAGCTTACCCGGGCGACCCGGCGAGCAGTACGTC. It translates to CASSLPGRPGEQYV.

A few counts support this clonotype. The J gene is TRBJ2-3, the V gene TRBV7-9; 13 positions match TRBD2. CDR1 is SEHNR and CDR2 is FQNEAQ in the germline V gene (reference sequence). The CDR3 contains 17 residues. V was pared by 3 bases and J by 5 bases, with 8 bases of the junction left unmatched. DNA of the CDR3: TGTGCCAGCAGCTTTCGGACTAGCGGGAGTTCGAGAGATACGCAGTATTTT. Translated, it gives CASSFRTSGSSRDTQYF.